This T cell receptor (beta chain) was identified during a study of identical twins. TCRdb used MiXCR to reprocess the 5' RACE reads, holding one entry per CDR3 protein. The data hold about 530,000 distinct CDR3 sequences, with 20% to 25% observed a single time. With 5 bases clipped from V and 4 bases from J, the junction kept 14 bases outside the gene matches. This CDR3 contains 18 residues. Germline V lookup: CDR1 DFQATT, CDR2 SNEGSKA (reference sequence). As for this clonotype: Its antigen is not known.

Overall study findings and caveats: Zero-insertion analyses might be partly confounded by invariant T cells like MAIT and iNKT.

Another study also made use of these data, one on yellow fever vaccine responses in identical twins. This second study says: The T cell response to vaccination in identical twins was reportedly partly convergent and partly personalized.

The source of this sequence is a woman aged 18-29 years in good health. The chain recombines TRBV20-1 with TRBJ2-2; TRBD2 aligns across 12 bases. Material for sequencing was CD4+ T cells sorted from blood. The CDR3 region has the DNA TGCAGTGCTCCCCGGAGGGGCCGGACTAGCGGGACCACCGGGGAGCTGTTTTTT. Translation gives CSAPRRGRTSGTTGELFF.